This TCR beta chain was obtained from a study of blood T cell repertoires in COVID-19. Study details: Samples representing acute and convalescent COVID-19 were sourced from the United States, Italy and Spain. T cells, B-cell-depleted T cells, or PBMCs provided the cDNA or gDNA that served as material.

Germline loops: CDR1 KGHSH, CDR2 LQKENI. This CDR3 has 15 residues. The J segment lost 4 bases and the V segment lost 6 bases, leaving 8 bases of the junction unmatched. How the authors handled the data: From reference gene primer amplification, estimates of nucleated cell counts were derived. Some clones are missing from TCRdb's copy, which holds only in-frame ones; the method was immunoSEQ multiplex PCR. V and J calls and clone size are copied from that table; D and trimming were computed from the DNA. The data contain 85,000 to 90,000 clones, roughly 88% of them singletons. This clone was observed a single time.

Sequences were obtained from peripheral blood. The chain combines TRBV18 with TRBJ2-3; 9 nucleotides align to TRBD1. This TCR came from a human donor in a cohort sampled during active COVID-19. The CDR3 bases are TGTGCCAGCTCCCAGGACAGGGGCGCTCCAGATACGCAGTATTTT. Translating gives CASSQDRGAPDTQYF.